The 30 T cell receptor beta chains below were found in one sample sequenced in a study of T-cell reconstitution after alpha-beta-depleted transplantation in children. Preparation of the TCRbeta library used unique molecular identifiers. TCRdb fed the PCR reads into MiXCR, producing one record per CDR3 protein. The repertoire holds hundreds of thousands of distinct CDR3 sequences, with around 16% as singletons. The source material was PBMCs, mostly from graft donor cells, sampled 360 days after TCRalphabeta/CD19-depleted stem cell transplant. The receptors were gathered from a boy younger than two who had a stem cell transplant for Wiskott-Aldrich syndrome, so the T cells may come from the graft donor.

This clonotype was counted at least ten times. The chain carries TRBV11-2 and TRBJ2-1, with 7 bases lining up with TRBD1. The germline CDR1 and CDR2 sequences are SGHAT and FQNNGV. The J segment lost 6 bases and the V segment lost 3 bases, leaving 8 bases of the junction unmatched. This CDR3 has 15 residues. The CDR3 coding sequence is TGTGCCAGCAGCTTTTACTACAGGGGTGGCAATGAGCAGTTCTTC. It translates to CASSFYYRGGNEQFF. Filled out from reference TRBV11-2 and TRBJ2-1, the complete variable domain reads EAGVAQSPRYKIIEKRQSVAFWCNPISGHATLYWYQQILGQGPKLLIQFQNNGVVDDSQLPKDRFSAERLKGVDSTLKIQPAKLEDSAVYLCASSFYYRGGNEQFFGPGTRLTVL.

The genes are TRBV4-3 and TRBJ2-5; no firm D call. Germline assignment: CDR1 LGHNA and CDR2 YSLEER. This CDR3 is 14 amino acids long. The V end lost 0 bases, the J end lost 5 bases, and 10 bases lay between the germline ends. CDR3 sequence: CASSQEVLGETQYF. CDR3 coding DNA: TGCGCCAGCAGCCAAGAAGTCCTAGGGGAGACCCAGTACTTC.

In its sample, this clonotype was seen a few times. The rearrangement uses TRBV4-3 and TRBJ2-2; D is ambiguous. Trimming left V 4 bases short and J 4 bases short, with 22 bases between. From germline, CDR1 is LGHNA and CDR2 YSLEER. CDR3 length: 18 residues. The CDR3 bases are TGCGCCAGCAGCCGGATGTGGGAAGTGGGTTCCCTCACCGGGGAGCTGTTTTTT. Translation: CASSRMWEVGSLTGELFF.

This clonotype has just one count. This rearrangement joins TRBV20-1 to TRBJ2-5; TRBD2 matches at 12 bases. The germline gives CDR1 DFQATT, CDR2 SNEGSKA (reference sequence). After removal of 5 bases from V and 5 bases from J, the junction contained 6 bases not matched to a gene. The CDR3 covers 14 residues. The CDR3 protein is CSASRLAGAETQYF. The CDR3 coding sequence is TGCAGTGCTTCCCGACTAGCGGGAGCGGAGACCCAGTACTTC.

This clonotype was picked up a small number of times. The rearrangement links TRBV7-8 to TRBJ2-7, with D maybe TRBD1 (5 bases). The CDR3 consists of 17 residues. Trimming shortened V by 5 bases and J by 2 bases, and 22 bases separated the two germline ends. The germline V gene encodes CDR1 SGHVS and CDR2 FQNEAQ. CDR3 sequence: CASSLSWGPFGPYEQYF. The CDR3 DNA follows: TGTGCCAGCAGCCTATCTTGGGGCCCCTTTGGACCCTACGAGCAGTACTTC.

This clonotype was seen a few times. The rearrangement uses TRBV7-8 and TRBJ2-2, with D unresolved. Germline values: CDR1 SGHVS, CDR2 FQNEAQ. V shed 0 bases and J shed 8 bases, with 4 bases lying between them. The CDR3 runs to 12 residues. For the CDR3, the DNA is TGTGCCAGCAGCTTAGCGAGGGGGGAGCTGTTTTTT. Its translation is CASSLARGELFF.

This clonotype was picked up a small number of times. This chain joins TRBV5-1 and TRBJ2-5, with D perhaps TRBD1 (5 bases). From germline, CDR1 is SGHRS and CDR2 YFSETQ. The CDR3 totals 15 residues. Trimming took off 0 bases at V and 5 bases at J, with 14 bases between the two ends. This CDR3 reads CASSLVQGKGETQYF. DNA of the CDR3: TGCGCCAGCAGCTTGGTCCAGGGAAAGGGGGAGACCCAGTACTTC.

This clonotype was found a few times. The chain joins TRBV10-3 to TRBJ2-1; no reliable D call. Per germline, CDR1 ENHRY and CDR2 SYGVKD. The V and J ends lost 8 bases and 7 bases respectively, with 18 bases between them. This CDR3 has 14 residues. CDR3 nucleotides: TGTGCCATCTCCGAAGTCGTGCGCGTGAATGAGCAGTTCTTC. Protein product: CAISEVVRVNEQFF.

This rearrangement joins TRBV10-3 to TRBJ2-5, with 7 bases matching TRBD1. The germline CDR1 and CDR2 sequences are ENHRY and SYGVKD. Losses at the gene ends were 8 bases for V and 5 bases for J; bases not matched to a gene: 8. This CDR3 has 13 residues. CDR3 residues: CAIRRDSGETQYF. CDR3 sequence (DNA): TGTGCCATCCGCCGGGACAGTGGGGAGACCCAGTACTTC.

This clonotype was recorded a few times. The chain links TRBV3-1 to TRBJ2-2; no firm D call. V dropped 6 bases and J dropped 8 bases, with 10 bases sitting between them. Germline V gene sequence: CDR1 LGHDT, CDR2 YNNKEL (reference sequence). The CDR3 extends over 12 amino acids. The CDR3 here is CASSSARGELFF. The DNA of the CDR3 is TGTGCCAGCAGTTCCGCTCGGGGGGAGCTGTTTTTT.

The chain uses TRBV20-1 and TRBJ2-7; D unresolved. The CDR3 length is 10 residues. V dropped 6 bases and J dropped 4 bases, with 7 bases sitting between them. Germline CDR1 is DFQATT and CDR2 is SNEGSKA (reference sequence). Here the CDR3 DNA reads TGCAGTGCAATCAGATACGAGCAGTACTTC. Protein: CSAIRYEQYF.

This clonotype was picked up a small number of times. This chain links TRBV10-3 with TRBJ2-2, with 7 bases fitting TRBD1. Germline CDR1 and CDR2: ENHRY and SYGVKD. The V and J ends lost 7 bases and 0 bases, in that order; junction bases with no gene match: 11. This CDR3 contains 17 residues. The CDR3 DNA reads TGTGCCATCAAGACAGGGAAATCACTAGCGAACACCGGGGAGCTGTTTTTT. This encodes CAIKTGKSLANTGELFF.

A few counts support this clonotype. CDR3 sequence: CASSQGAGYTF. CDR3 in DNA: TGCGCCAGCAGTCAGGGGGCTGGCTACACCTTC. The chain recombines TRBV10-2 with TRBJ1-2, with 8 nucleotides matching TRBD1. V shed 5 bases, J shed 7 bases, and the junction held 0 bases outside the gene matches. The germline V gene has CDR1 WSHSY and CDR2 SAAADI. This CDR3 region has 11 residues.

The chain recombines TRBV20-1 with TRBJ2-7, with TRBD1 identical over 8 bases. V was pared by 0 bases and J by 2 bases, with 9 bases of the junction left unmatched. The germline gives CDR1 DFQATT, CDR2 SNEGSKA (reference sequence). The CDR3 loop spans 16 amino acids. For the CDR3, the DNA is TGCAGTGCTAGAGAAGGGACAGGCCGCGGGACCTACGAGCAGTACTTC. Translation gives CSAREGTGRGTYEQYF.

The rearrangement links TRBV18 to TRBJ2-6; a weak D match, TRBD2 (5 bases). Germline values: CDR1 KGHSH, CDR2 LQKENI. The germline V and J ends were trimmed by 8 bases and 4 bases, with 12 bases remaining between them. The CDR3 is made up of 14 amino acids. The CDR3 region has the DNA TGTGCCAGCAGGCTAGCACCAGGGGCCAACGTCCTGACTTTC. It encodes CASRLAPGANVLTF.

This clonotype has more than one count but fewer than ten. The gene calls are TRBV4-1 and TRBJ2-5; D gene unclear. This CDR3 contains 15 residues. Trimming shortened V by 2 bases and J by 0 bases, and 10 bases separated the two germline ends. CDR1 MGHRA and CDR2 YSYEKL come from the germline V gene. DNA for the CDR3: TGCGCCAGCAGCCAACATAGGACGGACCAAGAGACCCAGTACTTC. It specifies CASSQHRTDQETQYF.

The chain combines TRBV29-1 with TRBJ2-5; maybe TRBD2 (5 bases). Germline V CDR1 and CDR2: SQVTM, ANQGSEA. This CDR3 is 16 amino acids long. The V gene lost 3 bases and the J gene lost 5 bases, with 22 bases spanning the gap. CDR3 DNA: TGCAGCGTTGAGACGGGGTCCCACCTGGGCAGGGAGACCCAGTACTTC. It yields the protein CSVETGSHLGRETQYF.

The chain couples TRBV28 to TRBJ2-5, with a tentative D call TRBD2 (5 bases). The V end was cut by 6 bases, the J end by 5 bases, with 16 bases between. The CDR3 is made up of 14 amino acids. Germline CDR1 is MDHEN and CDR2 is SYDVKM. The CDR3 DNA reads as TGTGCCAGCAGAGCCCCTGGACTGCCCGAGACCCAGTACTTC. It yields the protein CASRAPGLPETQYF. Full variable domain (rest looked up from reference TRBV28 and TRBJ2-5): DVKVTQSSRYLVKRTGEKVFLECVQDMDHENMFWYRQDPGLGLRLIYFSYDVKMKEKGDIPEGYSVSREKKERFSLILESASTNQTSMYLCASRAPGLPETQYFGPGTRLLVL.

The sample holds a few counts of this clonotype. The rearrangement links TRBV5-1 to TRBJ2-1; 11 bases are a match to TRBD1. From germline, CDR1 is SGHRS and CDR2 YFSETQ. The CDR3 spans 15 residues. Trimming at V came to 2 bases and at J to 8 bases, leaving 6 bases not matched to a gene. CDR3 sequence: CASSFRDRGEDEQFF. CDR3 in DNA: TGCGCCAGCAGCTTCCGGGACAGGGGGGAGGATGAGCAGTTCTTC.

The CDR3 DNA is TGTGCCAGCAGCTCGAAGGACAGAGTATCCTACGAGCAGTACTTC. Translated: CASSSKDRVSYEQYF. The chain links TRBV7-9 to TRBJ2-7; D might be TRBD1 (6 bases). Germline assignment: CDR1 SEHNR and CDR2 FQNEAQ (reference sequence). V lost 4 bases, J lost 1 base, and 14 bases lay in between. The CDR3 runs 15 residues.

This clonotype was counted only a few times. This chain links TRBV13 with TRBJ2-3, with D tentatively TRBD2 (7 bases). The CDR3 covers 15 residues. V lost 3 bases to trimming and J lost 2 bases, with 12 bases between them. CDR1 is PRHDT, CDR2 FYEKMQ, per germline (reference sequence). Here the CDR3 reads CASSFDGGPTDTQYF. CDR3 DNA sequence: TGTGCCAGCAGCTTCGACGGGGGGCCCACAGATACGCAGTATTTT.

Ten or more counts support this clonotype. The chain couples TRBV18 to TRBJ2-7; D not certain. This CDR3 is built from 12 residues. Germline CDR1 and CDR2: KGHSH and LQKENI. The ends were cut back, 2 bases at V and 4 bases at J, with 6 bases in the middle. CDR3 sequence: CASSPNLYEQYF. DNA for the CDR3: TGTGCCAGCTCACCAAATTTGTACGAGCAGTACTTC.

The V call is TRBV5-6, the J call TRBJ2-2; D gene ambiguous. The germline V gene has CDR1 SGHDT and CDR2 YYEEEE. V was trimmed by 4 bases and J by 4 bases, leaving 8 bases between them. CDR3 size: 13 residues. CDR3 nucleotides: TGTGCCAGCAGCCCTTACACCACCGGGGAGCTGTTTTTT. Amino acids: CASSPYTTGELFF.

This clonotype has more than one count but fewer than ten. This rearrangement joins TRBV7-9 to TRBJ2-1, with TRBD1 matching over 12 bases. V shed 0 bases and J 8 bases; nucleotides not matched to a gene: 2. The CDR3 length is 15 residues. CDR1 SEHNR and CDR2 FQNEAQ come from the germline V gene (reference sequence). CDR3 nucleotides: TGTGCCAGCAGCTTAGCGGGACAGGGGGCCTATGAGCAGTTCTTC. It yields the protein CASSLAGQGAYEQFF.

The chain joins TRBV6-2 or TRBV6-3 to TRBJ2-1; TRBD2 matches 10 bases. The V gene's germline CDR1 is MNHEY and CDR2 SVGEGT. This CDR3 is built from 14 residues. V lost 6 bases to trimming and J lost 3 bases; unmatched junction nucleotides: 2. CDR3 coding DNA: TGTGCCAGCAGACTAGCGGGACTCTACAATGAGCAGTTCTTC. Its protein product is CASRLAGLYNEQFF.

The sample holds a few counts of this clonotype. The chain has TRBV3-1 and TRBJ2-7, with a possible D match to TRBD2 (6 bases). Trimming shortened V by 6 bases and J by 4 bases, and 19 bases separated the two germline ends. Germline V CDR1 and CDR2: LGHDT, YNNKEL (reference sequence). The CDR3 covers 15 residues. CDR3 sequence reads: CASSPLSPGRYEQYF. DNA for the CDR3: TGTGCCAGCAGTCCCCTTTCGCCAGGGAGGTACGAGCAGTACTTC.

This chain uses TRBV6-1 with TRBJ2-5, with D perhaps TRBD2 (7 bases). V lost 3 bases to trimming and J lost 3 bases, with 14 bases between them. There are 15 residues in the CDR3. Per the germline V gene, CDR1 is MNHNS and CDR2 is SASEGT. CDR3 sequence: CASSDQGLAEETQYF. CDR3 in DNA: TGTGCCAGCAGTGATCAGGGGCTAGCGGAAGAGACCCAGTACTTC.

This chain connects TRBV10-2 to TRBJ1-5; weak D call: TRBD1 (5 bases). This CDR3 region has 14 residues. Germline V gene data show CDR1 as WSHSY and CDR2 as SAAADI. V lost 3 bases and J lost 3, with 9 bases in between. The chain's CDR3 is CASSESGANQPQHF. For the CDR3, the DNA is TGCGCCAGCAGTGAAAGCGGGGCCAATCAGCCCCAGCATTTT.

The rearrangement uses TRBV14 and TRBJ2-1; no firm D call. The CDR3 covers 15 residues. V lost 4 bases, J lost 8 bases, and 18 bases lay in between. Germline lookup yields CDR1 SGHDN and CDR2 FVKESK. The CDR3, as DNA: TGTGCCAGCAGCCTTCGTTACTTCAACTGGGATGAGCAGTTCTTC. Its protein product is CASSLRYFNWDEQFF. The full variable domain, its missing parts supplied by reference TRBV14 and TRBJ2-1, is EAGVTQFPSHSVIEKGQTVTLRCDPISGHDNLYWYRRVMGKEIKFLLHFVKESKQDESGMPNNRFLAERTGGTYSTLKVQPAELEDSGVYFCASSLRYFNWDEQFFGPGTRLTVL.

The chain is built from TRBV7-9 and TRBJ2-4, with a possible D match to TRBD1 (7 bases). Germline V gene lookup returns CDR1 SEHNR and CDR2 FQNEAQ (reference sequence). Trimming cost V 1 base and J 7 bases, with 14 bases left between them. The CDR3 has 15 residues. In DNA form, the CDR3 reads TGTGCCAGCAGCTTAGAGGGGGCTAGCGATAACATTCAGTACTTC. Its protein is CASSLEGASDNIQYF.